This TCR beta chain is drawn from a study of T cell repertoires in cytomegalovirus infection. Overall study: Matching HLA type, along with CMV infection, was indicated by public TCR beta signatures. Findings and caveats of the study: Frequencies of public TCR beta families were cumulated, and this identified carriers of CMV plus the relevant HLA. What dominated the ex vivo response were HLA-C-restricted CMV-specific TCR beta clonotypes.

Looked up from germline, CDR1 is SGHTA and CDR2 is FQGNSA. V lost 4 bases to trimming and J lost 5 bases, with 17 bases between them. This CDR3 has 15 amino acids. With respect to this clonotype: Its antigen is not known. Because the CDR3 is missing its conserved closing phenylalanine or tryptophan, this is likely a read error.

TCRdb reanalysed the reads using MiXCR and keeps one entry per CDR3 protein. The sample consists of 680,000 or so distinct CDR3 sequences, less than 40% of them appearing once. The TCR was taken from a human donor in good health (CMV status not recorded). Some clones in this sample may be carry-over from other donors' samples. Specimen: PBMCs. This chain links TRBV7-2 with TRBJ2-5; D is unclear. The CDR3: CASSSETLPAETQYL. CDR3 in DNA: TGTGCCAGCAGCTCCGAGACCCTACCGGCGGAGACCCAGTACTTA.